The 5 T cell receptor beta chains listed next were all sequenced from one sample in a study of T-cell memory formation after mild COVID-19. MiXCR, run by TCRdb on the 5' RACE reads, gives a single entry per CDR3 protein. This repertoire shows 200,000 or so distinct CDR3 sequences, around 8.8% found once; its top ten account for 3.5% to 4%. Sequenced input: PBMCs or a T cell subset sorted from them (not recorded which). Receptors were obtained from a man aged 18 to 29 who had mild COVID-19 (a few samples of this study predate the infection). Cell type and time point are not known.

This clonotype was observed a few times. This rearrangement joins TRBV5-1 to TRBJ2-3; D is unresolved. The CDR3 sequence is 15 residues long. Germline lookup yields CDR1 SGHRS and CDR2 YFSETQ. V was trimmed by 4 bases and J by 2 bases, leaving 14 bases between them. CDR3 in DNA: TGCGCCAGCAGCCAAATGCGTCACTTCACAGATACGCAGTATTTT. Protein product: CASSQMRHFTDTQYF.

This clonotype occurred many times. The genes are TRBV11-2 and TRBJ2-5, with D uncertain. CDR3 size: 16 residues. Trimming cost V 1 base and J 5 bases, with 17 bases left between them. Germline loops: CDR1 SGHAT, CDR2 FQNNGV. CDR3 DNA sequence: TGTGCCAGCAGCTTAGCCCCCCAGTGGTTAGGGGAGACCCAGTACTTC. This translates into CASSLAPQWLGETQYF.

This clonotype was observed at least ten times. J is TRBJ2-3 and V is TRBV5-1, with no clear D. The CDR3 has 14 amino acids. Between the trimmed V and J ends, which lost 5 bases and 0 bases, there was a span of 10 bases. Germline loops: CDR1 SGHRS, CDR2 YFSETQ. The DNA of the CDR3 is TGCGCCAGCAGGGAACGTCCTAGCACAGATACGCAGTATTTT. This sequence encodes CASRERPSTDTQYF.

This clonotype was seen more than once but under ten times. The chain employs TRBV15 and TRBJ2-7; TRBD2 matches at 10 bases. With V trimmed by 3 bases and J by 0 bases, 5 bases remained unmatched. The CDR3 runs to 16 residues. Germline V gene data show CDR1 as LNHNV and CDR2 as YYDKDF (reference sequence). The CDR3 region is CATSRGSSGSSYEQYF. CDR3 nucleotide sequence: TGTGCCACCAGCAGGGGCTCTAGCGGGAGCTCCTACGAGCAGTACTTC. The variable domain in full, completed from reference TRBV15 and TRBJ2-7, reads DAMVIQNPRYQVTQFGKPVTLSCSQTLNHNVMYWYQQKSSQAPKLLFHYYDKDFNNEADTPDNFQSRRPNTSFCFLDIRSPGLGDTAMYLCATSRGSSGSSYEQYFGPGTRLTVT.

In nucleotides, the CDR3 is TGTGCCAGCAGCTTGGGGGCCACCACGGAGCAGTACTTC. Translating gives CASSLGATTEQYF. The J gene is TRBJ2-7, the V gene TRBV7-9; perhaps TRBD1 as D (6 bases). CDR1 SEHNR and CDR2 FQNEAQ come from the germline V gene (reference sequence). The CDR3 totals 13 residues. The ends were cut back, 3 bases at V and 7 bases at J, with 13 bases in the middle. The variable domain in full, with the rest retrieved from reference TRBV7-9 and TRBJ2-7, is DTGVSQNPRHKITKRGQNVTFRCDPISEHNRLYWYRQTLGQGPEFLTYFQNEAQLEKSRLLSDRFSAERPKGSFSTLEIQRTEQGDSAMYLCASSLGATTEQYFGPGTRLTVT.